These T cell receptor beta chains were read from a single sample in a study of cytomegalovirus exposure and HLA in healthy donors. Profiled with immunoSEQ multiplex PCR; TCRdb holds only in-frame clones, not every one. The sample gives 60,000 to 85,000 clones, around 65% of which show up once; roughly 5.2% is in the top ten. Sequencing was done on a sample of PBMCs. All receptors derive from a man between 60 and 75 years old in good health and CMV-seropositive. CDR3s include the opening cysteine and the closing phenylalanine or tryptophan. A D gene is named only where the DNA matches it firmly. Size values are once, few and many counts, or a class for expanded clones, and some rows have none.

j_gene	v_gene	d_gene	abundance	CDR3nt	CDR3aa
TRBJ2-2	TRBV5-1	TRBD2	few	TGCGCCAGCAGCTTGGCCCTTAGCGGGAGTCACACCGGGGAGCTGTTTTTT	CASSLALSGSHTGELFF
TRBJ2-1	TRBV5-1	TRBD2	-	TGCGCCAGCAGCTTGGAGGGAGGGTATAAAGAGCAGTTCTTC	CASSLEGGYKEQFF
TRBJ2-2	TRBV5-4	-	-	TGTGCCAGCAGCTTATCTGGGGAGCTGTTTTTT	CASSLSGELFF
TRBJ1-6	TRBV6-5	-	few	TGTGCCAGCACCACAGGGTACAATTCACCCCTCCACTTT	CASTTGYNSPLHF
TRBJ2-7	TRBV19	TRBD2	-	TGTGCCAGTAGTATGACTAGCGCCAGCTACGAGCAGTACTTC	CASSMTSASYEQYF
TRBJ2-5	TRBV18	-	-	TGTGCCAGCTCACCACCGATGGGACAAGCAGCGACCCAGTACTTC	CASSPPMGQAATQYF
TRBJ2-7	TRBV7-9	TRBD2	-	TGTGCCAGCAGAAAGACTAGCGGGCCCTACGAGCAGTACTTC	CASRKTSGPYEQYF
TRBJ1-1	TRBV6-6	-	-	TGTGCCAGCAGCGGGGGGGGCACTGAAGCTTTCTTT	CASSGGGTEAFF
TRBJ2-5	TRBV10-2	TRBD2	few	TGCGCCAGCAGTGAGTTTAGCGGGGGGGAACAAGAGACCCAGTACTTC	CASSEFSGGEQETQYF
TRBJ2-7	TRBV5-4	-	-	TGTGCCAGCAGCATTCTTCTGAGCTCCTACGAGCAGTACTTC	CASSILLSSYEQYF
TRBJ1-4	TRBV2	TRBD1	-	TGTGCCGGCAACCCCGCGGACAGGCCCGGGGAAAAACTGTTTTTT	CAGNPADRPGEKLFF
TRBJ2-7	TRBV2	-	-	TGTGCCAGCGAGGACAGCCCCTACGAGCAGTACTTC	CASEDSPYEQYF
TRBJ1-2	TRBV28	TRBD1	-	TGTGCCAGCAGTACGACAGGGGGTATTCACTATGGCTACACCTTC	CASSTTGGIHYGYTF
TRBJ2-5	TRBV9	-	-	TGTGCCAGCAGCGTAGGCCCAAGAGGAGATGAGACCCAGTACTTC	CASSVGPRGDETQYF
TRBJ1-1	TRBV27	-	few	TGTGCCAGCAGTTTATCGGGGCTCCAGAACACTGAAGCTTTCTTT	CASSLSGLQNTEAFF
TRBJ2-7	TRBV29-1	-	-	TGCAGCGTTGCCGGACAAACCTACGAGCAGTACTTC	CSVAGQTYEQYF
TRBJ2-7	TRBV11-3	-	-	TGTGCCAGCAGCCCAGGAGTAACAGGCTCGGACGAGCAGTACTTC	CASSPGVTGSDEQYF
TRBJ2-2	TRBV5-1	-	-	TGCGCCAGCAGCTCAGGATCCGGGGAGCTGTTTTTT	CASSSGSGELFF
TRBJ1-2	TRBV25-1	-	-	TGTGCCAGCAGTGAAGTTTTTCTGGGGCGGGGCTACACCTTC	CASSEVFLGRGYTF
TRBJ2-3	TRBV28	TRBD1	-	TGTGCCAGCAGTTCCCTAGGGGCAGGGGGAAGCTCGAGGGTTGATACGCAGTATTTT	CASSSLGAGGSSRVDTQYF
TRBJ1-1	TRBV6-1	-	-	TGTGCCAGCAGAGCCGGACAGTGGAACACTGAAGCTTTCTTT	CASRAGQWNTEAFF
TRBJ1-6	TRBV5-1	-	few	TGCGCCAGCAGCTCGATAGGTGGGGCTCCGAATTCACCCCTCCACTTT	CASSSIGGAPNSPLHF
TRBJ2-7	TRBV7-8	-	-	TGTGCCAGCAGCCCACGGACTTACTCCTACGAGCAGTACTTC	CASSPRTYSYEQYF
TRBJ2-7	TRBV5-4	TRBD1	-	TGTGCCAGCAGCCGACCCCCAGGGGGCAGGGAGCAGTACTTC	CASSRPPGGREQYF
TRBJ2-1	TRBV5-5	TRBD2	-	TGTGCCAGCAGCTTCGGCAATGCGGCTAGCGGGCTAATGGGGCAGTTCTTC	CASSFGNAASGLMGQFF
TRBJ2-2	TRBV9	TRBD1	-	TGTGCCAGCAGCGGACGGGACAGGAGGACCGGGGAGCTGTTTTTT	CASSGRDRRTGELFF
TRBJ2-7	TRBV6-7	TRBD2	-	TGTGCCAGCAGTTACTCGACCCGACTAGCGGGAGCGCACGAGCAGTACTTC	CASSYSTRLAGAHEQYF